These T cell receptor beta chains were read from a single sample in a study of human T cells and chemical hapten exposure. Using its own MiXCR run on the RACE reads, TCRdb lists one record per CDR3 protein. The profile shows around 300,000 distinct CDR3 sequences, roughly 6.9% of them singletons. The specimen comprised whole blood, sampled in connection with sensitization to the hapten diphenylcyclopropenone (DPC). The receptors shown here come from a woman under 30 with alopecia areata. Some clones in this sample may be carry-over from other donors' samples. Both conserved end residues are part of each CDR3. Fields, in order: J gene, V gene, D gene, clone size, CDR3 DNA, CDR3 protein. The D gene is left open where the match is weak. The size of a clone is reported for some rows only, either as once, few or many, or as a class for expanded clones.

TRBJ2-2 | TRBV5-1 | - | few | TGCGCCAGCAGCTTGGATTCAAGGGGCGCTGGCACCGGGGAGCTGTTTTTT | CASSLDSRGAGTGELFF
TRBJ1-4 | TRBV20-1 | TRBD1 | few | TGCAGTGCTCTTTGGACAGGGACTAATGAAAAACTGTTTTTT | CSALWTGTNEKLFF
TRBJ1-2 | TRBV29-1 | - | - | TGCAGCGCCGGAGACAGACAATATGGCTACACCTTC | CSAGDRQYGYTF
TRBJ1-3 | TRBV10-3 | - | many | TGTGCCATCAGAGACACCCAAGGAAACACCATATATTTT | CAIRDTQGNTIYF
TRBJ1-1 | TRBV6-6 | TRBD1 | few | TGTGCCAGCAGTCCGGGGGGACAGGGAGGGAAGAACACTGAAGCTTTCTTT | CASSPGGQGGKNTEAFF
TRBJ2-7 | TRBV6-5 | TRBD1 | - | TGTGCCAGCAGGGCCCGGACAGGTTACTACGAGCAGTACTTC | CASRARTGYYEQYF
TRBJ2-1 | TRBV6-2/TRBV6-3 | TRBD1 | - | TGTGCCAGCAGTTCAGACACCGGGACAGGGAACCACAATGAGCAGTTCTTC | CASSSDTGTGNHNEQFF
TRBJ1-1 | TRBV7-9 | - | once | TGTGCCAGCAGACAGAGGGTGCCTGAAGCTTTCTTT | CASRQRVPEAFF
TRBJ2-3 | TRBV6-2/TRBV6-3 | - | - | TGTGCCAGCACCCCCACTAGCCAGAACACAGATACGCAGTATTTT | CASTPTSQNTDTQYF
TRBJ2-3 | TRBV27 | - | many | TGTGCCAGCCGTCGGACCAGCACAGATACGCAGTATTTT | CASRRTSTDTQYF
TRBJ1-5 | TRBV6-2/TRBV6-3 | TRBD1 | - | TGTGCCAGCAGACGCACAGGGGGAAAGGGTCAGCCCCAGCATTTT | CASRRTGGKGQPQHF
TRBJ1-1 | TRBV3-1 | - | - | TGTGCCAGCAGCCAAGATACGGGTGAAGCTTTCTTT | CASSQDTGEAFF
TRBJ2-6 | TRBV6-2/TRBV6-3 | TRBD2 | - | TGTGCCAGCAGTTACGGTAGCGGGGGCCCCGTGGGGGCCAACGTCCTGACTTTC | CASSYGSGGPVGANVLTF
TRBJ2-7 | TRBV7-9 | - | many | TGTGCCAGCAGCTTAGCGGCCCTTCGGCAGGGACCCTCCTACGAGCAGTACTTC | CASSLAALRQGPSYEQYF
TRBJ2-2 | TRBV19 | - | many | TGTGCCAGTAGTATGGCTGGGTCAGGCAAGAACACCGGGGAGCTGTTTTTT | CASSMAGSGKNTGELFF
TRBJ1-1 | TRBV6-5 | - | many | TGTGCCAGCAGCCGGACAGTGAACACTGAAGCTTTCTTT | CASSRTVNTEAFF
TRBJ2-3 | TRBV5-4 | TRBD2 | few | TGTGCCAGCAGCAAGACTAGCGGCCACACAGATACGCAGTATTTT | CASSKTSGHTDTQYF
TRBJ1-5 | TRBV24-1 | - | - | TGTGCCACCAGTGATAGCAGGGAAGGGGATCAGCCCCAGCATTTT | CATSDSREGDQPQHF
TRBJ1-3 | TRBV21-1 | - | - | TGTGCCAGCAGCAAAGTACCATCCCCGGACACCATATATTTT | CASSKVPSPDTIYF
TRBJ2-7 | TRBV5-6 | - | - | TGTGCCAGCAGCTCAATCGGTACAGAACTTACCTACGAGCAGTACTTC | CASSSIGTELTYEQYF
TRBJ1-1 | TRBV28 | - | once | TGTGCCAGCAGTTATCACAGGGTGGACAGTGAAGCTTTCTTT | CASSYHRVDSEAFF
TRBJ2-3 | TRBV5-1 | - | once | TGCGCCAGCAGCTCGGCGGGCGGACTCACAGATACGCAGTATTTT | CASSSAGGLTDTQYF
TRBJ1-4 | TRBV27 | - | - | TGTGCCAGCAGTTATGAGGGAACTAATGAAAAACTGTTTTTT | CASSYEGTNEKLFF
TRBJ1-1 | TRBV18 | - | few | TGTGCCAGCTCACCGGCCAGGGCTGAAGCTTTCTTT | CASSPARAEAFF
TRBJ1-5 | TRBV7-2 | TRBD1 | - | TGTGCCAGCAGCTTAGCACCGGGACAGGTCAATCAGCCCCAGCATTTT | CASSLAPGQVNQPQHF
TRBJ2-4 | TRBV28 | - | many | TGTGCCAGCAGTTGGGGAATTCGACAGGCGTCGGACATTCAGTACTTC | CASSWGIRQASDIQYF
TRBJ2-3 | TRBV4-1 | - | few | TGCGCCAGCAGCCAAGTGGTGGGGCAGGTGGGGGCAGATACGCAGTATTTT | CASSQVVGQVGADTQYF
TRBJ2-1 | TRBV10-3 | TRBD2 | - | TGTGCCATCAGTGACGGGAGCGGGGGGTACAATGAGCAGTTCTTC | CAISDGSGGYNEQFF
TRBJ2-3 | TRBV4-1 | TRBD1 | - | TGCGCCAGCAGCCAAGTTGGAACGATTCTGGACAGGTCTGGCACAGATACGCAGTATTTT | CASSQVGTILDRSGTDTQYF
TRBJ2-7 | TRBV5-4 | TRBD1 | few | TGTGCCAGCAGCCCCCGGACAGGGAGGTTGAACGAGCAGTACTTC | CASSPRTGRLNEQYF
TRBJ1-5 | TRBV6-1 | TRBD1 | - | TGTGCCAGCAGTGTGGACAGGGACTACATACAGCCCCAGCATTTT | CASSVDRDYIQPQHF
TRBJ1-6 | TRBV12-5 | - | few | TGTGCTAGTGGTCCCTCAACTGATAATTCACCCCTCCACTTT | CASGPSTDNSPLHF
TRBJ1-3 | TRBV9 | TRBD1 | - | TGTGCCAGCAGCGTAGGAGGGACAGAAGGAAACACCATATATTTT | CASSVGGTEGNTIYF
TRBJ2-5 | TRBV11-3 | - | few | TGTGCCAGCAGCCCCGGGTCGGGGAGAGAGACCCAGTACTTC | CASSPGSGRETQYF
TRBJ2-6 | TRBV7-9 | TRBD1 | few | TGTGCGACAGGGAGCGCCTCTGGGGCCAACGTCCTGACTTTC | CATGSASGANVLTF
TRBJ2-1 | TRBV12-3/TRBV12-4 | - | few | TGTGCCAGCAGTTGGGGCCCAGTCAAGGGTGGGCAGTTCTTC | CASSWGPVKGGQFF
TRBJ2-7 | TRBV28 | - | - | TGTGCCAGCAGTACTTACAGGGTCTCCGGCGCTGGTGAGCAGTACTTC | CASSTYRVSGAGEQYF
TRBJ2-5 | TRBV7-2 | TRBD2 | - | TGTGCCAGCAGCAAGGGACTAGCGGGGGCTCAAGAGACCCAGTACTTC | CASSKGLAGAQETQYF
TRBJ2-1 | TRBV6-5 | - | - | TGTGCCAGCAGATTGGACTTCAGGTCCTACAATGAGCAGTTCTTC | CASRLDFRSYNEQFF
TRBJ1-1 | TRBV2 | TRBD1 | - | TGTGCCAGCAGGGACCCAGGGGGCGCGTACACTGAAGCTTTCTTT | CASRDPGGAYTEAFF
TRBJ1-3 | TRBV29-1 | - | many | TGCAGCGTTTGCGACAGTTCCTCTGGAAACACCATATATTTT | CSVCDSSSGNTIYF
TRBJ2-5 | TRBV29-1 | TRBD2 | - | TGCAGCGTTGTTAGGGTAGCGGGGGGACAAGAGACCCAGTACTTC | CSVVRVAGGQETQYF
TRBJ2-1 | TRBV12-3/TRBV12-4 | - | many | TGTGCCAGCAGTCCCGCGGCAGGGCGCCACTACAATGAGCAGTTCTTC | CASSPAAGRHYNEQFF
TRBJ2-1 | TRBV7-2 | TRBD1 | many | TGTGCCAGCGGAGGACAGGTTGCCTACAATGAGCAGTTCTTC | CASGGQVAYNEQFF
TRBJ2-7 | TRBV28 | - | many | TGTGCCAGCAGTGCTCCAGGTCTATCCTACGAGCAGTACTTC | CASSAPGLSYEQYF
TRBJ2-1 | TRBV3-1 | - | few | TGTGCCAGCAGCTCCCACGGGACTGTTCCCTACAATGAGCAGTTCTTC | CASSSHGTVPYNEQFF
TRBJ1-3 | TRBV3-1 | - | - | TGTGCCAGCGCTGGTCCGGGAGGAAACACCATATATTTT | CASAGPGGNTIYF
TRBJ2-1 | TRBV7-2 | - | - | TGTGCCAGCAGCTCACTGCCACTAGTGCCAGGAGGGGAGCAGTTCTTC | CASSSLPLVPGGEQFF
TRBJ2-3 | TRBV7-9 | TRBD1 | many | TGTGCCAGCAGCATCGGGACAGGCACAGATACGCAGTATTTT | CASSIGTGTDTQYF
TRBJ2-6 | TRBV6-6 | - | - | TGTGCCAGCAGTTACTCGAATCCGTCCCCTGGGGCCAACGTCCTGACTTTC | CASSYSNPSPGANVLTF